The 27 T cell receptor beta chains listed next were all sequenced from one sample in a study of blood T cell repertoires in COVID-19. TCRdb's copy holds only in-frame clones and misses some; the assay was immunoSEQ multiplex PCR. The table shows 40,000 to 55,000 clones, with about 82% occurring only once. Source material: peripheral blood. These receptors came from a human donor in a cohort sampled during active COVID-19.

CDR3 residues: CSARIGDEQFF. CDR3 bases: TGCAGTGCTAGAATCGGGGATGAGCAGTTCTTC. The chain combines TRBV20-1 with TRBJ2-1; possible D gene TRBD2, 5 bases. This CDR3 comprises 11 residues. With 2 bases removed from V and 8 bases from J, the gap between germline ends came to 7 bases. Germline CDR1 DFQATT, CDR2 SNEGSKA (reference sequence).

This chain joins TRBV18 and TRBJ2-3; TRBD2 agrees at 8 bases. Germline V CDR1 and CDR2: KGHSH, LQKENI. This CDR3 comprises 14 residues. After removal of 4 bases from V and 7 bases from J, the junction contained 7 bases not matched to a gene. The CDR3 nucleotides read TGTGCCAGCTCACAGGGACTAGGGGGGAATACGCAGTATTTT. The encoded protein is CASSQGLGGNTQYF.

V is TRBV6-2 or TRBV6-3 and J is TRBJ2-7; 9 bases map to TRBD1. Trimming took 4 bases from V and 2 from J; bases not matched to a gene: 6. The germline V gene has CDR1 MNHEY and CDR2 SVGEGT. The CDR3 covers 15 residues. The CDR3 spells CASSSPRDRAYEQYF. CDR3 bases: TGTGCCAGCAGTTCACCGAGGGACAGGGCCTACGAGCAGTACTTC.

This sequence joins TRBV11-2 and TRBJ2-1; a weak D match, TRBD1 (6 bases). CDR1 is SGHAT, CDR2 FQNNGV, per germline. This CDR3 has 16 residues. The V end was cut by 0 bases, the J end by 8 bases, with 17 bases between. The CDR3 sequence is CASSLDHIARGHEQFF. CDR3 sequence (DNA): TGTGCCAGCAGCTTAGATCACATTGCCAGGGGCCATGAGCAGTTCTTC.

The chain has TRBV6-5 and TRBJ2-1, with TRBD1 matching 9 bases. Per germline, CDR1 MNHEY and CDR2 SVGAGI. V dropped 8 bases and J dropped 4; count of bases not matched to a gene: 9. The CDR3 covers 15 residues. The CDR3 loop reads CASHFSGTGYNEQFF. The CDR3 DNA follows: TGTGCCAGCCACTTCTCCGGGACAGGGTACAATGAGCAGTTCTTC.

The chain couples TRBV29-1 to TRBJ1-1; TRBD1 matches at 9 bases. Germline V CDR1 and CDR2: SQVTM, ANQGSEA. The V segment lost 7 bases and the J segment 3 bases; nucleotides outside the gene matches: 6. This CDR3 comprises 13 residues. The CDR3 DNA reads TGCAGCGCAGTACAGGGGGCTTACACTGAAGCTTTCTTT. Translating it yields CSAVQGAYTEAFF. Full variable domain (remainder filled in from reference TRBV29-1 and TRBJ1-1): SAVISQKPSRDICQRGTSLTIQCQVDSQVTMMFWYRQQPGQSLTLIATANQGSEATYESGFVIDKFPISRPNLTFSTLTVSNMSPEDSSIYLCSAVQGAYTEAFFGQGTRLTVV.

V gene TRBV11-2 combines with J gene TRBJ2-1, with D perhaps matching TRBD1 (5 bases). Trimming took 4 bases from V and 10 from J, leaving 20 bases between them. Germline CDR1 and CDR2: SGHAT and FQNNGV. This CDR3 region has 15 residues. CDR3 nucleotide sequence: TGTGCCAGCAGCTATCAGCCCTCCGACTGGGGCGAGCAGTTCTTC. Residues: CASSYQPSDWGEQFF.

The gene calls are TRBV6-1 and TRBJ2-7; D is perhaps TRBD1 (5 bases). Germline V gene data show CDR1 as MNHNS and CDR2 as SASEGT. Trimming pared 3 bases from V and 3 bases from J, leaving 12 bases between. The CDR3 has 14 amino acids. The CDR3 bases are TGTGCCAGCAGTGATGGGGCGGTGAGCTACGAGCAGTACTTC. Translation gives CASSDGAVSYEQYF.

This clone showed up just a few times. The chain is built from TRBV2 and TRBJ2-3; tentatively, D is TRBD2 (6 bases). The CDR3 loop spans 16 amino acids. Looked up from germline, CDR1 is SNHLY and CDR2 is FYNNEI. Trimming cost V 6 bases and J 2 bases, with 18 bases left between them. The CDR3 here is CASRNRGLFYTDTQYF. The CDR3 DNA is TGTGCCAGCAGGAACCGGGGACTTTTTTACACAGATACGCAGTATTTT.

The gene calls are TRBV7-9 and TRBJ1-1; D is possibly TRBD1 (6 bases). Per germline, CDR1 SEHNR and CDR2 FQNEAQ (reference sequence). V dropped 5 bases and J dropped 0 bases, with 10 bases sitting between them. CDR3 size: 14 residues. The CDR3 nucleotides are TGTGCCAGCAGCCATGGACAGTTGAACACTGAAGCTTTCTTT. Protein sequence: CASSHGQLNTEAFF.

The chain uses TRBV4-3 and TRBJ1-6; D is undetermined. With 0 bases removed from V and 9 bases from J, the gap between germline ends came to 12 bases. Germline V gene data show CDR1 as LGHNA and CDR2 as YSLEER. CDR3 length: 15 residues. The CDR3 loop is CASSQEGQSGSPLHF. DNA for the CDR3: TGCGCCAGCAGCCAAGAAGGCCAGTCGGGTTCACCCCTCCACTTT.

This chain uses TRBV6-2 or TRBV6-3 with TRBJ2-2; a possible D gene is TRBD2 (5 bases). The germline CDR1 and CDR2 sequences are MNHEY and SVGEGT. The length of the CDR3 is 14 residues. V shed 2 bases and J shed 3 bases, with 7 bases lying between them. Here the CDR3 reads CASSYTRDTGELFF. The CDR3 DNA sequence: TGTGCCAGCAGTTACACTAGGGACACCGGGGAGCTGTTTTTT.

The rearrangement joins TRBV4-1 to TRBJ1-5; the D gene is possibly TRBD1 (6 bases). This CDR3 spans 15 amino acids. The V end was cut by 2 bases, the J end by 2 bases, with 10 bases between. Germline CDR1 and CDR2: MGHRA and YSYEKL. In DNA form, the CDR3 reads TGCGCCAGCAGCCAATTACAGGGAGGCAATCAGCCCCAGCATTTT. Its translation: CASSQLQGGNQPQHF.

The V call is TRBV6-6, the J call TRBJ2-3; 9 bases map to TRBD2. The CDR3 extends over 19 amino acids. V dropped 5 bases and J dropped 0; count of bases not matched to a gene: 15. Per the germline V gene, CDR1 is MNHNY and CDR2 is SVGAGI (reference sequence). The CDR3 DNA reads TGTGCCAGCAGTCCGGCGGGACTAGCAAAATATACTAGCACAGATACGCAGTATTTT. Translating gives CASSPAGLAKYTSTDTQYF.

This clone has only one observation. The chain carries TRBV5-5 and TRBJ1-6; TRBD1 aligns across 7 bases. Per the germline V gene, CDR1 is SGHKS and CDR2 is YYEKEE (reference sequence). The V gene end was trimmed by 4 bases and the J gene end by 2 bases; junction bases not matched to a gene: 3. The CDR3 has 15 amino acids. This CDR3 is CASSLGQTYNSPLHF. Here the CDR3 DNA reads TGTGCCAGCAGCCTGGGACAGACCTATAATTCACCCCTCCACTTT.

The chain combines TRBV18 with TRBJ2-1; 13 positions agree with TRBD2. CDR3 length equals 15 residues. Germline V gene lookup returns CDR1 KGHSH and CDR2 LQKENI. V lost 2 bases, J lost 9 bases, and 4 bases stayed unmatched. CDR3 coding DNA: TGTGCCAGCTCACCAGAACTAGCGGGAGGGAGTGAGCAGTTCTTC. Its translation: CASSPELAGGSEQFF.

The rearrangement links TRBV18 to TRBJ2-1; 9 bases match TRBD1. Germline values: CDR1 KGHSH, CDR2 LQKENI. The junction had 2 bases not matched to a gene; V was cut back by 2 bases and J by 6 bases. The CDR3 consists of 14 residues. The CDR3 loop reads CASSPLTGGNEQFF. The CDR3 nucleotides read TGTGCCAGCTCACCATTGACAGGGGGCAATGAGCAGTTCTTC.

The rearrangement uses TRBV5-1 and TRBJ2-5; D call uncertain. The CDR3 spans 12 residues. V was shortened by 3 bases and J by 2 bases, with 5 bases between the two germline ends. CDR1 SGHRS and CDR2 YFSETQ come from the germline V gene. In nucleotides, the CDR3 is TGCGCCAGCAGCTCGACACAAGAGACCCAGTACTTC. It yields the protein CASSSTQETQYF.

As to this clone: Other DNA sequences within the sample encode an identical CDR3. This chain uses TRBV5-5 with TRBJ1-2, with a possible D match to TRBD1 (5 bases). V lost 1 base to trimming and J lost 5 bases, with 12 bases between them. The CDR3 runs to 14 residues. Germline lookup yields CDR1 SGHKS and CDR2 YYEKEE (reference sequence). Here the CDR3 reads CASSLWAGSYGYTF. For the CDR3, the DNA is TGTGCCAGCAGCTTGTGGGCAGGGTCGTATGGCTACACCTTC.

The genes are TRBV5-4 and TRBJ2-2; D might be TRBD2 (5 bases). CDR3 length equals 14 residues. The V gene's germline CDR1 is SGHNT and CDR2 YYREEE (reference sequence). V was trimmed by 0 bases and J by 6 bases, leaving 9 bases between them. The CDR3 reads CASSLGPGSGELFF. The CDR3 bases are TGTGCCAGCAGCTTGGGACCGGGATCCGGGGAGCTGTTTTTT. Combining the CDR3 with reference TRBV5-4 and TRBJ2-2 gives the whole variable domain ETGVTQSPTHLIKTRGQQVTLRCSSQSGHNTVSWYQQALGQGPQFIFQYYREEENGRGNFPPRFSGLQFPNYSSELNVNALELDDSALYLCASSLGPGSGELFFGEGSRLTVL.

The V and J genes are TRBV19 and TRBJ2-1; maybe TRBD2 (5 bases). The CDR3 contains 13 residues. The ends were cut back, 4 bases at V and 4 bases at J, with 8 bases in the middle. CDR1 is LNHDA and CDR2 is SQIVND in the germline V gene (reference sequence). For the CDR3, the DNA is TGTGCCAGTAGTAGTCTAGCTTACAATGAGCAGTTCTTC. It encodes CASSSLAYNEQFF.

This chain links TRBV7-3 with TRBJ2-7, with 8 bases lining up with TRBD1. J lost 2 bases, V lost 5 bases, and 5 bases had no gene match. The CDR3 is made up of 14 amino acids. The germline V gene has CDR1 SGHTA and CDR2 FQGTGA. The CDR3 sequence is CASSQRQGPYEQYF. The CDR3 bases are TGTGCCAGCAGCCAACGACAGGGGCCCTACGAGCAGTACTTC. The whole variable domain, filled in from reference TRBV7-3 and TRBJ2-7, reads GAGVSQTPSNKVTEKGKYVELRCDPISGHTALYWYRQSLGQGPEFLIYFQGTGAADDSGLPNDRFFAVRPEGSVSTLKIQRTERGDSAVYLCASSQRQGPYEQYFGPGTRLTVT.

The rearrangement links TRBV5-4 to TRBJ1-2; TRBD1 matches at 8 bases. The germline V gene has CDR1 SGHNT and CDR2 YYREEE (reference sequence). Germline trimming cut 2 bases from V and 8 bases from J; bases unmatched to any gene: 8. The CDR3 has 14 residues. Written as DNA, the CDR3 is TGTGCCAGCAGCTTAACCGGACAGGGTGGCGGCTACACCTTC. It yields the protein CASSLTGQGGGYTF.

CDR3 sequence reads: CASSLAQGEAGNTIYF. In nucleotides, the CDR3 is TGTGCCAGCAGCTTAGCCCAAGGGGAGGCTGGAAACACCATATATTTT. The chain uses TRBV7-8 and TRBJ1-3; tentative D call: TRBD1 (5 bases). The CDR3 spans 16 residues. With 0 bases removed from V and 2 bases from J, the gap between germline ends came to 11 bases. The germline V gene has CDR1 SGHVS and CDR2 FQNEAQ.

V and J are TRBV27 and TRBJ2-7, with a tentative D call TRBD1 (5 bases). V lost 3 bases to trimming and J lost 3 bases, with 12 bases between them. CDR1 MNHEY and CDR2 SMNVEV come from the germline V gene (reference sequence). CDR3 length: 14 amino acids. In DNA, the CDR3 is TGTGCCAGCAGTTTGGGGCAGAGTTACTACGAGCAGTACTTC. This translates into CASSLGQSYYEQYF.

The J gene is TRBJ2-2, the V gene TRBV11-2; 9 nucleotides match TRBD2. The germline CDR1 and CDR2 sequences are SGHAT and FQNNGV. Unmatched junction bases numbered 0, after V lost 1 base and J lost 3 bases. The length of the CDR3 is 15 residues. The CDR3 sequence is CASSLVAGDTGELFF. CDR3 nucleotide sequence: TGTGCCAGCAGCTTAGTAGCGGGAGACACCGGGGAGCTGTTTTTT.

A few counts support this clone. The chain combines TRBV5-6 with TRBJ2-7; TRBD1 matches 8 bases. J lost 4 bases, V lost 4 bases, and 10 bases had no gene match. The germline CDR1 and CDR2 sequences are SGHDT and YYEEEE. CDR3 size: 15 residues. CDR3 in amino acids: CASSPIGDRGYEQYF. The CDR3, as DNA: TGTGCCAGCAGCCCCATCGGAGACAGGGGATACGAGCAGTACTTC. Looking up the rest from reference TRBV5-6 and TRBJ2-7 gives the full variable domain: DAGVTQSPTHLIKTRGQQVTLRCSPKSGHDTVSWYQQALGQGPQFIFQYYEEEERQRGNFPDRFSGHQFPNYSSELNVNALLLGDSALYLCASSPIGDRGYEQYFGPGTRLTVT.